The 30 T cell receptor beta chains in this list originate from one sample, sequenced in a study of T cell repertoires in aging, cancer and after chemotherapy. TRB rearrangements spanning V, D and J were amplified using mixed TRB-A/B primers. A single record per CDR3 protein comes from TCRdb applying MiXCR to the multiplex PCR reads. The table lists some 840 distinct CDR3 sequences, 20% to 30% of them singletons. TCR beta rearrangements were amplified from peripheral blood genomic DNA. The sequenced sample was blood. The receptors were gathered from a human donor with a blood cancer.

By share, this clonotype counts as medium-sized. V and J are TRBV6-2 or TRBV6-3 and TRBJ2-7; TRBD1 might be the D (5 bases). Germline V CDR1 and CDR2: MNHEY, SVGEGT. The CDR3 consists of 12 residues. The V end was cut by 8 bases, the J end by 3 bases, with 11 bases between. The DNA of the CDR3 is TGTGCCAGCCAGGGTTCCGGCTACGAGCAGTACTTC. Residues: CASQGSGYEQYF.

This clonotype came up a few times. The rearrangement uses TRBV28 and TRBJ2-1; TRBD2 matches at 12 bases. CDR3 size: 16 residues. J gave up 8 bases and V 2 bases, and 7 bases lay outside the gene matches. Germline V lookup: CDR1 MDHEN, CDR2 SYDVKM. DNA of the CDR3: TGTGCCAGCAGTTTAGCCGGACTAGCGGGACGGCATGAGCAGTTCTTC. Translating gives CASSLAGLAGRHEQFF.

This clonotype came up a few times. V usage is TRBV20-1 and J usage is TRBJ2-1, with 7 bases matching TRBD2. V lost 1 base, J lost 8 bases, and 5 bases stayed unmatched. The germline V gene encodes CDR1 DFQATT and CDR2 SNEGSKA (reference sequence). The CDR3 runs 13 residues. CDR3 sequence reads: CSARGDYQHEQFF. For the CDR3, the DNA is TGCAGTGCTAGAGGGGACTACCAACATGAGCAGTTCTTC.

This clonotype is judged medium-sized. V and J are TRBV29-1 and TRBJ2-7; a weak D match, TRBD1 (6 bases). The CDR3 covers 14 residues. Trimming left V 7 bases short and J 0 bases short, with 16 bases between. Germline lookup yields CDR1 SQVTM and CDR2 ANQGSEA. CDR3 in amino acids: CSALTTGSSYEQYF. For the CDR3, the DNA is TGCAGCGCCCTGACGACAGGAAGCTCCTACGAGCAGTACTTC.

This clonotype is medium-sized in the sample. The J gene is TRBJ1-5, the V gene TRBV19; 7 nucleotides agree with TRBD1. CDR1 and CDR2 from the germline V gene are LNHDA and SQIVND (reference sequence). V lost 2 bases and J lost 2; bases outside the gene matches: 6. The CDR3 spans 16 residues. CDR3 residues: CASSILVGQRNQPQHF. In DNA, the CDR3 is TGTGCCAGTAGTATATTAGTGGGACAGCGCAATCAGCCCCAGCATTTT.

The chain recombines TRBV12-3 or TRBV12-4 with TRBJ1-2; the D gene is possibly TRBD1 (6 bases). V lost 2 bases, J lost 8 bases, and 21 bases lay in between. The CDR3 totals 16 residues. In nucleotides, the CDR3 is TGTGCCAGCAGTTTAAGGCGGATAACAGGGACTCGGGGCTACACCTTC. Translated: CASSLRRITGTRGYTF.

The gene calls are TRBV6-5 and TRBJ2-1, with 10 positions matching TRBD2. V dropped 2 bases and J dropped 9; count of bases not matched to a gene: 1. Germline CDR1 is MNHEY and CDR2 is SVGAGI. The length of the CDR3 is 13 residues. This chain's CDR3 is CASSYGLAVEQFF. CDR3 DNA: TGTGCCAGCAGTTACGGACTAGCGGTTGAGCAGTTCTTC.

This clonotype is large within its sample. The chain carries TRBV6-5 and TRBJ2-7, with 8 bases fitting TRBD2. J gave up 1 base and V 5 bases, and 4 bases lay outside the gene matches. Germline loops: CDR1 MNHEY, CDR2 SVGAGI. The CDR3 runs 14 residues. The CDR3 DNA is TGTGCCAGCAGTGCCGGGACTAGGTCCTACGAGCAGTACTTC. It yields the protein CASSAGTRSYEQYF.

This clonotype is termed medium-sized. In nucleotides, the CDR3 is TGTGCCAGCAGCTCGGGACTAGCGGGGGTAAGCTCCTACAATGAGCAGTTCTTC. It is translated as CASSSGLAGVSSYNEQFF. The rearrangement links TRBV5-4 to TRBJ2-1; 14 nucleotides line up with TRBD2. The CDR3 loop spans 18 amino acids. V lost 3 bases, J lost 0 bases, and 5 bases stayed unmatched. Germline assignment: CDR1 SGHNT and CDR2 YYREEE (reference sequence).

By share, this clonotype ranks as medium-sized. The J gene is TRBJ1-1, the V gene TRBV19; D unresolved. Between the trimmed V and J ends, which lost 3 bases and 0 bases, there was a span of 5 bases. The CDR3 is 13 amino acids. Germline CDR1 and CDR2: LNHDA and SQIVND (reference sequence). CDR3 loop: CASSMSMNTEAFF. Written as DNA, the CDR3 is TGTGCCAGTAGTATGTCCATGAACACTGAAGCTTTCTTT.

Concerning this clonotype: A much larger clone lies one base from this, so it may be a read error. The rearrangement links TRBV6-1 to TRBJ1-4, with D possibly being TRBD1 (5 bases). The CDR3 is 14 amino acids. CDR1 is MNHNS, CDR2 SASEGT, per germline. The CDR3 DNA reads TGTGTCAGCAGTCGCGGGGGGGGTTCAGAAAAACTGTTTTTT. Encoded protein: CVSSRGGGSEKLFF.

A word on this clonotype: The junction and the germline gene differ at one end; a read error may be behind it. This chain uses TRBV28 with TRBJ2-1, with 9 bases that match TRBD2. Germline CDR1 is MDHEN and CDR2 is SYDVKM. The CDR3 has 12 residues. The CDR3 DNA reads TGTGCCAGCAGTTTATCCCTAGCGGGGAGGGTCTTC. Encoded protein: CASSLSLAGRVF. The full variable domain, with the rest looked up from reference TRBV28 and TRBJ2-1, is DVKVTQSSRYLVKRTGEKVFLECVQDMDHENMFWYRQDPGLGLRLIYFSYDVKMKEKGDIPEGYSVSREKKERFSLILESASTNQTSMYLCASSLSLAGRVFGPGTRLTVL.

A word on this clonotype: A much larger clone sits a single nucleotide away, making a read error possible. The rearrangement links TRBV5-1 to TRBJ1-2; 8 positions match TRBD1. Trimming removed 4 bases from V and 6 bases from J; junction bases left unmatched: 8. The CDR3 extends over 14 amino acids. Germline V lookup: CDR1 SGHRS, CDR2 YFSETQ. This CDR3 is CASSMPGQVHGYTF. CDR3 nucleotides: TGCGCCAGCAGCATGCCGGGACAGGTGCATGGCTACACCTTC.

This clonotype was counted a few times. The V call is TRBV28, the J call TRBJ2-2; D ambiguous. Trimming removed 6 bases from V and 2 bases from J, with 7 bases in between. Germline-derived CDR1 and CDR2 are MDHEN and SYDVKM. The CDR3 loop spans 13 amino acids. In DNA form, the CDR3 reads TGTGCCAGCAGCTTCATTAACACCGGGGAGCTGTTTTTT. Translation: CASSFINTGELFF.

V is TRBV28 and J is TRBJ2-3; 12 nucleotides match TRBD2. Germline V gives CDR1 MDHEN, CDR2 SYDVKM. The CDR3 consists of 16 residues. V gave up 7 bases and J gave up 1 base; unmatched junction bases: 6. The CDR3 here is CASKLAGGPGTDTQYF. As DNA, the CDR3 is TGTGCCAGCAAGCTAGCGGGAGGGCCGGGCACAGATACGCAGTATTTT.

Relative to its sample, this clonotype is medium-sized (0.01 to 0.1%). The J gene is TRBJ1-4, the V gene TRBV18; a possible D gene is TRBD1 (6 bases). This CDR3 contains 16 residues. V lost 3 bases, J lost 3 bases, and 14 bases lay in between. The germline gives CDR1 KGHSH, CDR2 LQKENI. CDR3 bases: TGTGCCAGCTCACCCAGGGGCCCCCCGGCTAATGAAAAACTGTTTTTT. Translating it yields CASSPRGPPANEKLFF. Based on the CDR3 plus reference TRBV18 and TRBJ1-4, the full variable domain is NAGVMQNPRHLVRRRGQEARLRCSPMKGHSHVYWYRQLPEEGLKFMVYLQKENIIDESGMPKERFSAEFPKEGPSILRIQQVVRGDSAAYFCASSPRGPPANEKLFFGSGTQLSVL.

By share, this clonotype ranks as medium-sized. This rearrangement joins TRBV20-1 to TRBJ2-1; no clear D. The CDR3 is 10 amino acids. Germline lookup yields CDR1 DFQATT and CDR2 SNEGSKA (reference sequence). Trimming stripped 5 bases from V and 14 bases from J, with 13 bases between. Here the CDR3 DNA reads TGCAGTGCTTGGACGGGCAAGGAGTTCTTC. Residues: CSAWTGKEFF.

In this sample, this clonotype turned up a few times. The CDR3 nucleotides are TGTGCCAGCAAGGGGGGGTATGGCTACACCTTC. Its translation is CASKGGYGYTF. J is TRBJ1-2 and V is TRBV2, with a weak D call TRBD1 (6 bases). The V end lost 7 bases, the J end lost 5 bases, and 8 bases lay between the germline ends. Germline V gives CDR1 SNHLY, CDR2 FYNNEI. The CDR3 is 11 residues long.

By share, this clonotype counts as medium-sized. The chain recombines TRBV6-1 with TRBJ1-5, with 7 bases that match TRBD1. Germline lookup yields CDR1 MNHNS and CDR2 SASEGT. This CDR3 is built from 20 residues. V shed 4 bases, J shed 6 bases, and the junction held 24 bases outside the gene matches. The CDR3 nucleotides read TGTGCCAGCAGTGTCGAACGGGGCGACAGGGCCTTAGAAGGGGGTCAGCCCCAGCATTTT. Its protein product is CASSVERGDRALEGGQPQHF.

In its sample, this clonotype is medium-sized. The CDR3 sequence is CSARPSDRGDTGELFF. The CDR3 DNA reads TGCAGTGCTAGACCCTCGGACAGGGGTGACACCGGGGAGCTGTTTTTT. This chain connects TRBV20-1 to TRBJ2-2, with 9 positions matching TRBD1. The CDR3 covers 16 residues. Germline values: CDR1 DFQATT, CDR2 SNEGSKA (reference sequence). V shed 2 bases and J 3 bases; nucleotides not matched to a gene: 7.

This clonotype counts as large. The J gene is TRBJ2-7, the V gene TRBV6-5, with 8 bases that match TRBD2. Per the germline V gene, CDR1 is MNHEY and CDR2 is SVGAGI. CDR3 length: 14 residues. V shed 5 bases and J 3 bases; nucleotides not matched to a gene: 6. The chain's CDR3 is CASSGLAESYEQYF. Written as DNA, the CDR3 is TGTGCCAGCAGTGGACTAGCTGAAAGCTACGAGCAGTACTTC.

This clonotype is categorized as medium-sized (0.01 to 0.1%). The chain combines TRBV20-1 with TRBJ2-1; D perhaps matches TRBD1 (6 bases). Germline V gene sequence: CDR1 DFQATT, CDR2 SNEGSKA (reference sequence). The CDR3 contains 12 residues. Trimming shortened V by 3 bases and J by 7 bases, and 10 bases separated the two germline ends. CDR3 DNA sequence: TGCAGTGCTAGTCGACAGGCTAATGAGCAGTTCTTC. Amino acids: CSASRQANEQFF.

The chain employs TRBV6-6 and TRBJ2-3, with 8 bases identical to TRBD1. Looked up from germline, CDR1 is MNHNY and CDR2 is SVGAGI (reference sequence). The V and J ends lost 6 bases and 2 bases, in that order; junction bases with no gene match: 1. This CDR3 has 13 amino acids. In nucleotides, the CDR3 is TGTGCCAGCAGGGGACAGGACACAGATACGCAGTATTTT. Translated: CASRGQDTDTQYF.

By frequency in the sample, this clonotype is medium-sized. This CDR3 is CASSPQGPHATNEKLFF. CDR3 DNA sequence: TGTGCCAGCTCACCACAAGGGCCACACGCAACTAATGAAAAACTGTTTTTT. The J gene is TRBJ1-4, the V gene TRBV18; D unclear. The germline V gene has CDR1 KGHSH and CDR2 LQKENI. V was trimmed by 1 base and J by 0 bases, leaving 12 bases between them. CDR3 length equals 17 residues.

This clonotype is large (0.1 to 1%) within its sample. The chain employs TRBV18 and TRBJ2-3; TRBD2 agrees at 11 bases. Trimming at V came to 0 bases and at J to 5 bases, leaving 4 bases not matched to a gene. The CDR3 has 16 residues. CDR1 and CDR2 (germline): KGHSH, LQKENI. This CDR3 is CASSPPLAGGKDTQYF. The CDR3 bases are TGTGCCAGCTCACCACCCCTAGCGGGAGGAAAAGATACGCAGTATTTT.

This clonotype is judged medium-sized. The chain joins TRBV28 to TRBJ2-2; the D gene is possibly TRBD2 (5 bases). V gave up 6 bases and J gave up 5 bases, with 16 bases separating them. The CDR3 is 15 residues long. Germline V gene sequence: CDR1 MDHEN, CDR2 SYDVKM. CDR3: CASSPTTGNTGELFF. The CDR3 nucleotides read TGTGCCAGCAGCCCCACGACGGGAAATACCGGGGAGCTGTTTTTT.

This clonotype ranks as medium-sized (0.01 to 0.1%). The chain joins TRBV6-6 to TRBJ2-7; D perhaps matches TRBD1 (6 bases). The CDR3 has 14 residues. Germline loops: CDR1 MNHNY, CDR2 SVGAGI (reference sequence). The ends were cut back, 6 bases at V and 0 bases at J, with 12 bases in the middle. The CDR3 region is CASRVGGHSYEQYF. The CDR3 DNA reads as TGTGCCAGCAGGGTTGGGGGACACTCCTACGAGCAGTACTTC.

This CDR3 is CASSLGGRPLRGQYF. CDR3 sequence (DNA): TGTGCCAGCAGCTTAGGGGGGCGGCCGTTAAGGGGGCAGTACTTC. The rearrangement joins TRBV7-2 to TRBJ2-7, with a possible D match to TRBD1 (6 bases). The V and J ends lost 1 base and 9 bases respectively, with 19 bases between them. Per germline, CDR1 SGHTA and CDR2 FQGNSA. This CDR3 has 15 residues.

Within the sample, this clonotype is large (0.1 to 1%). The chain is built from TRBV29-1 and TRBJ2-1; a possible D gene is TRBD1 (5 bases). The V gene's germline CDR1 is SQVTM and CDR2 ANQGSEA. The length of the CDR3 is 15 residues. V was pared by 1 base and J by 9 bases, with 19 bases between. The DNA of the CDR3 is TGCAGCGTTGAAGGTGGGGCAGGTCCTTGGGGTGAGCAGTTCTTC. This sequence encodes CSVEGGAGPWGEQFF.

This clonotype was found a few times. The CDR3 sequence is CASSPWFRGGGPDEQYF. The CDR3 nucleotides are TGCGCCAGCAGCCCCTGGTTTAGGGGCGGAGGTCCCGACGAGCAGTACTTC. The J gene is TRBJ2-7, the V gene TRBV5-1; TRBD1 or TRBD2 may be the D gene (5 bases each). Trimming removed 4 bases at V and 5 bases at J, with 25 bases between. Germline values: CDR1 SGHRS, CDR2 YFSETQ. CDR3 size: 17 residues.